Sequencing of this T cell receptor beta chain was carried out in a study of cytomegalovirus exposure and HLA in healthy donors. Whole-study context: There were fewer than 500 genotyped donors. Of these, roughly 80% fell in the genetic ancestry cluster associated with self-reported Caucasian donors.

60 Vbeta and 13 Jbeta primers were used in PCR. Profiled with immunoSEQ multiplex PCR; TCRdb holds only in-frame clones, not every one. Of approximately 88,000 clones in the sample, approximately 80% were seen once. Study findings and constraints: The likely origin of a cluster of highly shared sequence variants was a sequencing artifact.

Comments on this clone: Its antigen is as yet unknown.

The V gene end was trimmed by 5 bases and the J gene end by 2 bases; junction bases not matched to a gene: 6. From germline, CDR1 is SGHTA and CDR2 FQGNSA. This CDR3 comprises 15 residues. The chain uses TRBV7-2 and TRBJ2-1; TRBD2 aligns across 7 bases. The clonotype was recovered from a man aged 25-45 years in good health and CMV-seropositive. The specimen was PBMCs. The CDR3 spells CASSPRLATYNEQFF. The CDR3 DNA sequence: TGTGCCAGCAGCCCCCGACTAGCTACCTACAATGAGCAGTTCTTC.